The subject of this entry is one T cell receptor beta chain. This sample was included in a study of blood T cell repertoires in COVID-19. For the study at large: From T cells, B-cell-depleted T cells, or PBMCs came the material, which was cDNA or gDNA.

The CDR3 loop spans 17 amino acids. From germline, CDR1 is LGHNA and CDR2 YSLEER. V was cut by 4 bases and J by 0 bases, with 18 bases left in between. Authors' data handling: Nucleated cell number was recorded as an estimate derived from reference gene primer amplification. TCRdb's table, derived via immunoSEQ multiplex PCR, lists solely in-frame clones and lacks some. From that table come the V and J calls and clone size; the DNA was used to work out D and trimming. The data hold around 160,000 clones, with about 86% observed a single time. Sequenced input: peripheral blood. The J gene is TRBJ1-2, the V gene TRBV4-3, with a weak D call TRBD1 (6 bases). The receptor comes from a woman of 80 years or more with acute or convalescent COVID-19. CDR3 amino acids: CASSPIDRTGSNYGYTF. In nucleotides, the CDR3 is TGCGCCAGCAGCCCAATCGACAGGACGGGATCTAACTATGGCTACACCTTC.